This is a list of T cell receptor beta chains from one sample in a study of STAT5B mutations in CD4+ large granular lymphocyte leukemia. This table comes from immunoSEQ multiplex PCR, and its TCRdb copy is limited to in-frame clones, with some not included. The sample gives about 21,000 clones, around 75% of which show up once; about 32% is in the top ten. The sample taken for sequencing was CD4+ T cells from blood buffy coats. These receptors originate from a human donor in good health. The CDR3 runs from the conserved cysteine through the conserved F or W. D genes are given only for firm matches. Size tells how often a clone was seen (once, few, many) or the class of an expanded clone, and some rows leave it out.

CDR3nt: TGTGCCAGCAGCGTCGACAGGGGGCGAAATTCACCCCTCCACTTT; CDR3aa: CASSVDRGRNSPLHF; abundance: .; j_gene: TRBJ1-6; v_gene: TRBV7-2; d_gene: TRBD1
CDR3nt: TGTGCCAGCTCACCTGACAGACAGGGATTATTCAATGAGCAGTTCTTC; CDR3aa: CASSPDRQGLFNEQFF; abundance: .; j_gene: TRBJ2-1; v_gene: TRBV18; d_gene: TRBD1
CDR3nt: TGCAGTGCTAGAGGGGGAGAGACCCAGTACTTC; CDR3aa: CSARGGETQYF; abundance: .; j_gene: TRBJ2-5; v_gene: TRBV20-1; d_gene: .
CDR3nt: TGTGCCAGCAGGGTTACAGGGAGCACTGAAGCTTTCTTT; CDR3aa: CASRVTGSTEAFF; abundance: .; j_gene: TRBJ1-1; v_gene: TRBV6-1; d_gene: .
CDR3nt: TGTGCCAGCAGTGATCCGACAGGGGGCGAGTTCTTC; CDR3aa: CASSDPTGGEFF; abundance: few; j_gene: TRBJ2-1; v_gene: TRBV2; d_gene: TRBD1
CDR3nt: TGCGCCAGCAGCTTGGGGACAAGTAACTATGGCTACACCTTC; CDR3aa: CASSLGTSNYGYTF; abundance: .; j_gene: TRBJ1-2; v_gene: TRBV5-1; d_gene: .
CDR3nt: TGTGCCATCAGTGACAGCGGGAGCAGGGAGACCCAGTACTTC; CDR3aa: CAISDSGSRETQYF; abundance: .; j_gene: TRBJ2-5; v_gene: TRBV10-3; d_gene: TRBD2
CDR3nt: TGCGCCAGCAGCTTGGGTGGGGAGAATGGCTACACCTTC; CDR3aa: CASSLGGENGYTF; abundance: few; j_gene: TRBJ1-2; v_gene: TRBV5-1; d_gene: .
CDR3nt: TGCGCCAGCAGCACGGACGCCTCGAACACCGGGGAGCTGTTTTTT; CDR3aa: CASSTDASNTGELFF; abundance: .; j_gene: TRBJ2-2; v_gene: TRBV4-1; d_gene: .
CDR3nt: TGTGCCAGCAGCGTAGGGGACAGCAATCAGCCCCAGCATTTT; CDR3aa: CASSVGDSNQPQHF; abundance: few; j_gene: TRBJ1-5; v_gene: TRBV9; d_gene: .